These 3 T cell receptor beta chains came from one sample sequenced in a study of glioma-infiltrating T cells after dendritic cell vaccination. Documented time point: after dendritic cell vaccination, including at tumor progression/relapse. Sequencing was performed with immunoSEQ multiplex PCR; in TCRdb, only in-frame clones are kept and a portion is missing. Of 75,000 to 95,000 clones in the sample, roughly 84% were seen once. The specimen was blood, collected after dendritic cell vaccination. Every receptor here comes from a human donor with glioblastoma.

The chain couples TRBV7-3 to TRBJ2-3; 8 bases map to TRBD1. Germline V CDR1 and CDR2: SGHTA, FQGTGA. Unmatched junction bases numbered 10, after V lost 5 bases and J lost 3 bases. The CDR3 loop spans 16 amino acids. CDR3 sequence (DNA): TGTGCCAGCAGCCCACGAATGACAGGGGCAACAGATACGCAGTATTTT. Protein product: CASSPRMTGATDTQYF.

The chain couples TRBV4-2 to TRBJ2-7; 7 bases line up with TRBD2. Germline V gene data show CDR1 as LGHNA and CDR2 as YNFKEQ. J lost 2 bases, V lost 0 bases, and 4 bases had no gene match. The CDR3 sequence is 15 residues long. DNA for the CDR3: TGTGCCAGCAGCCAAGATCAAGCGGGACCCTACGAGCAGTACTTC. Residues: CASSQDQAGPYEQYF.

The chain joins TRBV10-3 to TRBJ1-1; D is possibly TRBD1 (5 bases). Trimming removed 5 bases from V and 4 bases from J, with 11 bases in between. The CDR3 covers 13 residues. Germline CDR1 and CDR2: ENHRY and SYGVKD. The CDR3 protein is CAISPSGGTEAFF. In nucleotides, the CDR3 is TGTGCCATCAGTCCATCCGGGGGCACTGAAGCTTTCTTT.